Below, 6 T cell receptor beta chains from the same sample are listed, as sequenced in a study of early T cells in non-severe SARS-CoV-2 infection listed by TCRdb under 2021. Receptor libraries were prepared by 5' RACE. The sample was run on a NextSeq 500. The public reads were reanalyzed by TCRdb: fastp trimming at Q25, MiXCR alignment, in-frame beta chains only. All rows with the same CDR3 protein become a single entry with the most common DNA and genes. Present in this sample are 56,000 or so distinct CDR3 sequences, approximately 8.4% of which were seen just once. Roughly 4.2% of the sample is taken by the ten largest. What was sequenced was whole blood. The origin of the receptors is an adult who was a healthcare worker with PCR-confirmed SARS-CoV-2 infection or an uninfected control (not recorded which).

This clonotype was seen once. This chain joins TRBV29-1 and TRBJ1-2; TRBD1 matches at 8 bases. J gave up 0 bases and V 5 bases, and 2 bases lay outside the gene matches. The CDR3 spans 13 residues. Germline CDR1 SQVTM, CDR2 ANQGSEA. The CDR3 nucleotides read TGCAGCGTTAGGACAGGGTCTAACTATGGCTACACCTTC. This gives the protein CSVRTGSNYGYTF.

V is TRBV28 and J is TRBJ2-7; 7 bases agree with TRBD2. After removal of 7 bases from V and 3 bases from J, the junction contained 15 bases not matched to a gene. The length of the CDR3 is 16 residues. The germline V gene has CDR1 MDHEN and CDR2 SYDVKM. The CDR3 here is CASTPVGGGTLYEQYF. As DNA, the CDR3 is TGTGCCAGCACCCCCGTGGGGGGGGGAACCCTCTACGAGCAGTACTTC.

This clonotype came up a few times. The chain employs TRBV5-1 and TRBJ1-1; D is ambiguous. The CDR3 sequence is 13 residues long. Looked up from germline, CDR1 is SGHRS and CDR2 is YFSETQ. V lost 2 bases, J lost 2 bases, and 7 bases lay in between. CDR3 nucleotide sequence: TGCGCCAGCAGCTTCGAAGGAAACACTGAAGCTTTCTTT. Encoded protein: CASSFEGNTEAFF.

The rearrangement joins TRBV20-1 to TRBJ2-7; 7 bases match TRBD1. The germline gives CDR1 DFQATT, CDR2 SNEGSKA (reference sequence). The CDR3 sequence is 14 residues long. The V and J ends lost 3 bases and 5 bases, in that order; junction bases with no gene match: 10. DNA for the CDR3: TGCAGTGCTAGCAGACAGGGTGTTACGAACGAGCAGTACTTC. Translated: CSASRQGVTNEQYF.

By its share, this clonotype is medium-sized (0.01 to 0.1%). The CDR3 loop reads CASSVGLEADTQYF. In DNA form, the CDR3 reads TGTGCCAGCAGTGTGGGGCTAGAGGCAGATACGCAGTATTTT. This chain links TRBV6-4 with TRBJ2-3; D perhaps matches TRBD1 (5 bases). The CDR3 has 14 amino acids. The ends were cut back, 4 bases at V and 4 bases at J, with 12 bases in the middle. CDR1 and CDR2 (germline): MRHNA, SNTAGT.

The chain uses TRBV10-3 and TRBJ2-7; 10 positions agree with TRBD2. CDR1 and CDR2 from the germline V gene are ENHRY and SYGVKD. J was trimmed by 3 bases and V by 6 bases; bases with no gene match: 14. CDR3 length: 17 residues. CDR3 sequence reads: CAIRGTQLAGSNYEQYF. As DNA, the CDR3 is TGTGCCATCAGGGGAACCCAACTAGCGGGAAGTAACTACGAGCAGTACTTC.